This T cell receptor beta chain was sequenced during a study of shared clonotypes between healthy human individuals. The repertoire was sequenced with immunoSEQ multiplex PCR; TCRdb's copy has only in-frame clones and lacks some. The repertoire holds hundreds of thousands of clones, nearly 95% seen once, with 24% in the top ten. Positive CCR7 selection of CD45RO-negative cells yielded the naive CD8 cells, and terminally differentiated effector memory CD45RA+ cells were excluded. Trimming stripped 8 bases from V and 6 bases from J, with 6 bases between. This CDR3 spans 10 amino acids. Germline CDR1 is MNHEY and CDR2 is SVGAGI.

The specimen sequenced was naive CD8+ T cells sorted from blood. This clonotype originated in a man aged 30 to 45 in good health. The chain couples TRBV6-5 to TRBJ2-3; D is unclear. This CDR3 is CASGPDTQYF. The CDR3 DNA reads TGTGCCAGCGGACCGGATACGCAGTATTTT.